The 11 T cell receptor beta chains below all came from one sample that was sequenced in a study of T cell responses to AZD1222 COVID-19 vaccine. The data were produced by immunoSEQ multiplex PCR, yet TCRdb's version contains in-frame clones alone and is incomplete. The repertoire holds about 75,000 clones, with approximately 88% as singletons. Specimen: peripheral blood, collected 28 days after the second dose of the MenACWY control vaccine. All receptors derive from an adult who received the MenACWY meningococcal vaccine as a control.

This clone occurred a few times. CDR3 region: CASSPKPGASEKLFF. The CDR3, as DNA: TGCGCCAGCAGCCCCAAACCCGGGGCCAGTGAAAAACTGTTTTTT. The chain recombines TRBV4-3 with TRBJ1-4, with D perhaps matching TRBD1 (5 bases). V lost 4 bases, J lost 7 bases, and 16 bases lay in between. Germline V gives CDR1 LGHNA, CDR2 YSLEER. The CDR3 extends over 15 amino acids.

The chain combines TRBV5-4 with TRBJ2-5; perhaps TRBD2 as D (5 bases). CDR1 SGHNT and CDR2 YYREEE come from the germline V gene (reference sequence). The CDR3 totals 14 residues. Trimming took off 3 bases at V and 2 bases at J, with 11 bases between the two ends. The CDR3 sequence is CASSSWTAQETQYF. In DNA, the CDR3 is TGTGCCAGCAGCTCCTGGACTGCTCAAGAGACCCAGTACTTC.

The chain links TRBV25-1 to TRBJ1-1, with D maybe TRBD1 (5 bases). CDR3 size: 15 residues. The ends were cut back, 3 bases at V and 0 bases at J, with 11 bases in the middle. Germline V gene lookup returns CDR1 MGHDK and CDR2 SYGVNS. CDR3 DNA sequence: TGTGCCAGCAGTGAGTGGGGGGGGATGAACACTGAAGCTTTCTTT. This encodes CASSEWGGMNTEAFF.

The CDR3 DNA reads TGTGCCAGCAGCGTCGGGACAGCCGACAATGAGCAGTTCTTC. Protein sequence: CASSVGTADNEQFF. V and J are TRBV9 and TRBJ2-1, with 7 nucleotides matching TRBD1. Germline V gene lookup returns CDR1 SGDLS and CDR2 YYNGEE. The CDR3 totals 14 residues. The V and J ends lost 2 bases and 5 bases, in that order; junction bases with no gene match: 4.

The genes are TRBV2 and TRBJ2-1, with TRBD2 identical over 10 bases. V dropped 6 bases and J dropped 0; count of bases not matched to a gene: 5. The CDR3 is made up of 16 amino acids. Germline V lookup: CDR1 SNHLY, CDR2 FYNNEI. The CDR3 region has the DNA TGTGCCAGCAGGGTTCTAGCGGGGGTCTCCTACAATGAGCAGTTCTTC. Its protein is CASRVLAGVSYNEQFF.

The V call is TRBV4-3, the J call TRBJ1-4; D is ambiguous. Looked up from germline, CDR1 is LGHNA and CDR2 is YSLEER. CDR3 length: 15 amino acids. Trimming cost V 5 bases and J 8 bases, with 18 bases left between them. CDR3 in amino acids: CASSTASGRGEKLFF. The DNA for the CDR3 is TGCGCCAGCAGCACAGCTTCGGGTAGAGGCGAAAAACTGTTTTTT.

V is TRBV7-9 and J is TRBJ2-7, with 7 bases matching TRBD1. The germline V gene encodes CDR1 SEHNR and CDR2 FQNEAQ (reference sequence). The CDR3 length is 14 residues. V shed 4 bases, J shed 2 bases, and the junction held 5 bases outside the gene matches. The CDR3 coding sequence is TGTGCCAGCAGCTCGTGGGACAGACCCTACGAGCAGTACTTC. Amino acid sequence: CASSSWDRPYEQYF. The full variable domain, its missing parts supplied by reference TRBV7-9 and TRBJ2-7, is DTGVSQNPRHKITKRGQNVTFRCDPISEHNRLYWYRQTLGQGPEFLTYFQNEAQLEKSRLLSDRFSAERPKGSFSTLEIQRTEQGDSAMYLCASSSWDRPYEQYFGPGTRLTVT.

The chain recombines TRBV7-9 with TRBJ2-3; no firm D call. Germline V gene data show CDR1 as SEHNR and CDR2 as FQNEAQ (reference sequence). The CDR3 length is 14 residues. Trimming removed 4 bases at V and 3 bases at J, with 11 bases between. The CDR3 region is CASSYPLLTDTQYF. CDR3 sequence (DNA): TGTGCCAGCAGCTACCCTTTGTTAACAGATACGCAGTATTTT.

The J gene is TRBJ2-3, the V gene TRBV6-4; 12 nucleotides line up with TRBD2. CDR1 and CDR2 from the germline V gene are MRHNA and SNTAGT. The CDR3 sequence is 16 residues long. Trimming at V came to 6 bases and at J to 0 bases, leaving 4 bases not matched to a gene. CDR3 nucleotide sequence: TGTGCCAGCAGCCCACTAGCGGGGGGTAGCACAGATACGCAGTATTTT. Translating it yields CASSPLAGGSTDTQYF.

V and J are TRBV2 and TRBJ1-2, with 7 nucleotides matching TRBD1. V trimming: 5 bases; J trimming: 8 bases; junction bases outside the gene matches: 11. Germline CDR1 SNHLY, CDR2 FYNNEI. The CDR3 runs to 14 residues. In DNA form, the CDR3 reads TGTGCCAGCAGTAAAGGACAGGAGGCGCCAGGCTACACCTTC. Translated, it gives CASSKGQEAPGYTF.

This chain connects TRBV7-2 to TRBJ1-5; no clear D. Deletions cut 1 base from V and 4 bases from J, with 14 bases between. This CDR3 has 16 residues. Germline CDR1 reads SGHTA; CDR2 reads FQGNSA. For the CDR3, the DNA is TGTGCCAGCAGCTTAGTGGTCAGTGTGACGAATCAGCCCCAGCATTTT. Translating gives CASSLVVSVTNQPQHF.